The 32 T cell receptor beta chains listed next were all sequenced from one sample in a study of patients and donors after allogeneic stem cell transplantation. TCRdb passed the RT-PCR reads through MiXCR, listing each CDR3 protein once. The sample holds 920,000 or so distinct CDR3 sequences; 15% to 20% are singletons and the top ten take approximately 5.9%. Sequences were obtained from blood, either unsorted or a sorted T cell fraction (not recorded which). All receptors come from a human donor who was either an allogeneic HSCT recipient or a stem cell or donor lymphocyte infusion donor (not recorded which). It is not recorded whose cells these are; they may come from a transplant donor.

The rearrangement uses TRBV20-1 and TRBJ1-1, with D perhaps matching TRBD1 (6 bases). The V gene lost 4 bases and the J gene lost 1 base, with 13 bases spanning the gap. The CDR3 has 14 amino acids. CDR1 is DFQATT, CDR2 SNEGSKA, per germline (reference sequence). In DNA, the CDR3 is TGCAGTGCTAAAAAAGACAGGACGAACACTGAAGCTTTCTTT. This encodes CSAKKDRTNTEAFF.

The V call is TRBV20-1, the J call TRBJ1-1; D uncertain. The germline CDR1 and CDR2 sequences are DFQATT and SNEGSKA (reference sequence). Trimming took 0 bases from V and 6 from J, leaving 14 bases between them. The CDR3 sequence is 14 residues long. CDR3 residues: CSARDEGRRAEAFF. Here the CDR3 DNA reads TGCAGTGCTAGAGATGAAGGGAGGAGGGCTGAAGCTTTCTTT.

V is TRBV6-1 and J is TRBJ2-7; D might be TRBD1 (6 bases). V gave up 4 bases and J gave up 9 bases, with 16 bases separating them. The germline CDR1 and CDR2 sequences are MNHNS and SASEGT. This CDR3 contains 13 residues. The CDR3 DNA sequence: TGTGCCAGCAGTGGGACAATCTTGGACAGGCAGTACTTC. Translating gives CASSGTILDRQYF.

This clonotype has only a few counts. DNA for the CDR3: TGCGCCAGCAGTGAGCGATTCGTGGGGGGGCCGGGGAATGAGCAGTTCTTC. Amino acid sequence: CASSERFVGGPGNEQFF. The rearrangement links TRBV10-2 to TRBJ2-1; D may be TRBD2 (7 bases). CDR3 length: 17 residues. Trimming stripped 2 bases from V and 7 bases from J, with 21 bases between. Germline loops: CDR1 WSHSY, CDR2 SAAADI.

The J gene is TRBJ1-5, the V gene TRBV27; weak D call: TRBD1 (5 bases). The germline gives CDR1 MNHEY, CDR2 SMNVEV (reference sequence). This CDR3 spans 17 amino acids. V shed 6 bases and J shed 2 bases, with 20 bases lying between them. CDR3: CASSLYSGGSGNQPQHF. CDR3 sequence (DNA): TGTGCCAGCAGCCTATATTCCGGGGGGTCCGGCAATCAGCCCCAGCATTTT.

The J gene is TRBJ2-1, the V gene TRBV5-5; 9 nucleotides match TRBD1. J gave up 9 bases and V 6 bases, and 1 base lay outside the gene matches. The CDR3 spans 11 residues. In germline, CDR1 is SGHKS, CDR2 YYEKEE (reference sequence). The CDR3, as DNA: TGTGCCAGCAACAGGGGGCGTGAGCAGTTCTTC. Translated, it gives CASNRGREQFF.

The V and J genes are TRBV5-1 and TRBJ1-1; D might be TRBD1 (5 bases). The length of the CDR3 is 14 residues. The V gene's germline CDR1 is SGHRS and CDR2 YFSETQ. Between the trimmed V and J ends, which lost 4 bases and 1 base, there was a span of 11 bases. The CDR3 bases are TGCGCCAGCAGCATCGGGACGGAGAACACTGAAGCTTTCTTT. Translating it yields CASSIGTENTEAFF.

This chain uses TRBV3-1 with TRBJ2-7, with D perhaps TRBD1 (5 bases). The CDR3 extends over 13 amino acids. The ends were cut back, 4 bases at V and 2 bases at J, with 9 bases in the middle. In germline, CDR1 is LGHDT, CDR2 YNNKEL (reference sequence). CDR3 region: CASSRGHTYEQYF. CDR3 DNA: TGTGCCAGCAGCCGTGGACACACCTACGAGCAGTACTTC.

This clonotype has only a few counts. V usage is TRBV4-2 and J usage is TRBJ1-3; D possibly corresponds to TRBD1 (5 bases). The CDR3 has 12 amino acids. V was trimmed by 11 bases and J by 0 bases, leaving 8 bases between them. CDR1 and CDR2 from the germline V gene are LGHNA and YNFKEQ. The CDR3 nucleotides are TGTGCCGTAAGGGGCTCTGGAAACACCATATATTTT. It encodes CAVRGSGNTIYF.

In this sample, this clonotype turned up a few times. This rearrangement joins TRBV6-5 to TRBJ1-1; D perhaps matches TRBD1 (5 bases). Trimming removed 2 bases at V and 0 bases at J, with 7 bases between. This CDR3 has 14 residues. Germline CDR1 MNHEY, CDR2 SVGAGI. The CDR3 loop is CASSYGALNTEAFF. The DNA of the CDR3 is TGTGCCAGCAGTTACGGGGCTTTGAACACTGAAGCTTTCTTT.

This clonotype was found many times. The rearrangement joins TRBV4-1 to TRBJ1-5, with TRBD1 as a possible D gene (5 bases). Germline CDR1 reads MGHRA; CDR2 reads YSYEKL. The germline V and J ends were trimmed by 0 bases and 2 bases, with 8 bases remaining between them. The CDR3 covers 15 residues. This chain's CDR3 is CASSQEGAGNQPQHF. DNA for the CDR3: TGCGCCAGCAGCCAAGAAGGGGCGGGCAATCAGCCCCAGCATTTT.

The table lists this clonotype with a few counts. The chain carries TRBV20-1 and TRBJ1-5; TRBD1 is a possible D gene (6 bases). The V and J ends lost 5 bases and 0 bases respectively, with 14 bases between them. The CDR3 contains 15 residues. Germline V gene lookup returns CDR1 DFQATT and CDR2 SNEGSKA (reference sequence). The CDR3 sequence is CSAQGGGYSNQPQHF. Written as DNA, the CDR3 is TGCAGTGCTCAAGGGGGGGGATATAGCAATCAGCCCCAGCATTTT.

This chain uses TRBV4-2 with TRBJ2-7, with D possibly being TRBD1 or TRBD2 (5 bases each). CDR1 is LGHNA, CDR2 YNFKEQ, per germline. This CDR3 is built from 17 residues. V was cut by 0 bases and J by 3 bases, with 18 bases left in between. CDR3 loop: CASSQESPGRMVYEQYF. The CDR3 bases are TGTGCCAGCAGCCAAGAAAGTCCGGGACGGATGGTCTACGAGCAGTACTTC.

This clonotype was observed many times. The chain employs TRBV12-3 or TRBV12-4 and TRBJ1-4; D ambiguous. The CDR3 is 16 residues long. V gave up 2 bases and J gave up 10 bases, with 20 bases separating them. CDR3 DNA sequence: TGTGCCAGCAGTTTAAGGGTTGGGAGTAATGAAGTAAAACTGTTTTTT. It yields the protein CASSLRVGSNEVKLFF.

This clonotype was detected once. J is TRBJ2-3 and V is TRBV11-2; D possibly matches TRBD1 or TRBD2 (6 bases each). The V gene's germline CDR1 is SGHAT and CDR2 FQNNGV. V lost 5 bases and J lost 0, with 21 bases in between. The length of the CDR3 is 18 residues. The CDR3 loop is CASSPRGFRGTSTDTQYF. DNA of the CDR3: TGTGCCAGCAGCCCACGGGGGTTCAGGGGAACTAGCACAGATACGCAGTATTTT.

In its sample, this clonotype was seen a few times. The genes are TRBV7-6 and TRBJ2-7; TRBD1 might be the D (5 bases). Germline CDR1 SGHVS, CDR2 FNYEAQ. V was clipped by 1 base and J by 0 bases, with 10 bases between them. This CDR3 contains 15 residues. The CDR3 is CASSLGEDNSYEQYF. CDR3 DNA sequence: TGTGCCAGCAGCTTAGGCGAGGACAACTCCTACGAGCAGTACTTC.

This clonotype was counted a few times. V usage is TRBV28 and J usage is TRBJ2-7, with 7 bases matching TRBD2. The CDR3 totals 13 residues. CDR1 and CDR2 from the germline V gene are MDHEN and SYDVKM. V shed 7 bases, J shed 0 bases, and the junction held 3 bases outside the gene matches. Here the CDR3 reads CASKRDGSYEQYF. In DNA, the CDR3 is TGTGCCAGCAAGCGGGACGGCTCCTACGAGCAGTACTTC.

This rearrangement joins TRBV19 to TRBJ2-2; tentative D call: TRBD2 (7 bases). The CDR3 spans 15 residues. The V end was cut by 6 bases, the J end by 4 bases, with 15 bases between. From germline, CDR1 is LNHDA and CDR2 SQIVND (reference sequence). CDR3 amino acids: CASSRPGEGTGELFF. In DNA, the CDR3 is TGTGCCAGTAGCAGGCCAGGGGAGGGCACCGGGGAGCTGTTTTTT.

The chain is built from TRBV7-2 and TRBJ2-5; 8 nucleotides line up with TRBD2. J gave up 4 bases and V 10 bases, and 11 bases lay outside the gene matches. The V gene's germline CDR1 is SGHTA and CDR2 FQGNSA. CDR3 length: 14 amino acids. The CDR3 DNA sequence: TGTGCCACCGCCGCTAGCGGGTTGAGAGAGACCCAGTACTTC. Residues: CATAASGLRETQYF.

Ten or more counts support this clonotype. The rearrangement uses TRBV29-1 and TRBJ1-1; tentative D call: TRBD1 (6 bases). From germline, CDR1 is SQVTM and CDR2 ANQGSEA. This CDR3 has 16 residues. The germline V and J ends were trimmed by 4 bases and 0 bases, with 18 bases remaining between them. CDR3 sequence: CSVAASTGPMNTEAFF. In nucleotides, the CDR3 is TGCAGCGTTGCAGCCTCAACAGGGCCCATGAACACTGAAGCTTTCTTT.

With respect to this clonotype: This may stem from a read error, because a much larger clone lies one nucleotide away. This chain joins TRBV29-1 and TRBJ1-1, with D tentatively TRBD1 (5 bases). Per the germline V gene, CDR1 is SQVTM and CDR2 is ANQGSEA. CDR3 length: 10 amino acids. In DNA form, the CDR3 reads TGCGGCGCGAGACAGACTGAAGCTTTCTTT. It yields the protein CGARQTEAFF.

There are many counts of this clonotype. The chain couples TRBV28 to TRBJ2-7; D is unclear. CDR3 length equals 11 residues. CDR1 is MDHEN, CDR2 SYDVKM, per germline. Trimming removed 2 bases from V and 6 bases from J, with 5 bases in between. The CDR3 DNA reads TGTGCCAGCAGTTTAAATCGCGAGCAGTACTTC. It translates to CASSLNREQYF.

The chain links TRBV7-2 to TRBJ1-2, with D maybe TRBD1 (5 bases). The CDR3 runs to 14 residues. The germline V gene has CDR1 SGHTA and CDR2 FQGNSA. Trimming cost V 6 bases and J 4 bases, with 15 bases left between them. The CDR3 sequence: CASRFRDGPYGYTF. The CDR3 DNA is TGTGCCAGCAGATTTAGGGACGGACCCTATGGCTACACCTTC.

This clonotype was seen many times. The rearrangement joins TRBV29-1 to TRBJ2-3; D is possibly TRBD2 (6 bases). Germline lookup yields CDR1 SQVTM and CDR2 ANQGSEA. The CDR3 length is 13 residues. Trimming shortened V by 5 bases and J by 0 bases, and 9 bases separated the two germline ends. The CDR3 nucleotides are TGCAGCGTTCCGGGACTTAGCACAGATACGCAGTATTTT. Protein product: CSVPGLSTDTQYF.

The rearrangement joins TRBV7-2 to TRBJ2-5; TRBD1 might be the D (5 bases). The CDR3 is 12 amino acids. Germline values: CDR1 SGHTA, CDR2 FQGNSA. V lost 5 bases to trimming and J lost 9 bases, with 13 bases between them. In DNA form, the CDR3 reads TGTGCCAGCAGCACCAGCAGGGTGGCCCAGTACTTC. Translated, it gives CASSTSRVAQYF.

Only a few counts were recorded for this clonotype. The chain uses TRBV29-1 and TRBJ1-3; the match to TRBD1 covers 9 bases. The CDR3 contains 15 residues. Trimming took 4 bases from V and 3 from J; bases not matched to a gene: 7. The germline V gene has CDR1 SQVTM and CDR2 ANQGSEA. The CDR3 DNA follows: TGCAGCGTTGCCTTTACAGGGGGCCTTGGAAACACCATATATTTT. It yields the protein CSVAFTGGLGNTIYF.

This clonotype was counted at least ten times. The CDR3 DNA follows: TGTGCCAGCAGCTCGCTTAGGGGGGAGCTGTTTTTT. Translation gives CASSSLRGELFF. The chain combines TRBV5-6 with TRBJ2-2; D gene unclear. The V gene lost 3 bases and the J gene lost 8 bases, with 8 bases spanning the gap. This CDR3 has 12 amino acids. CDR1 is SGHDT, CDR2 YYEEEE, per germline.

This chain links TRBV7-2 with TRBJ2-3, with a tentative D call TRBD2 (7 bases). Trimming pared 8 bases from V and 4 bases from J, leaving 16 bases between. This CDR3 is 14 amino acids long. Per the germline V gene, CDR1 is SGHTA and CDR2 is FQGNSA. The CDR3 nucleotides are TGTGCCAGCCGCCGAGGGGGGGGGCCAGATACGCAGTATTTT. Residues: CASRRGGGPDTQYF. Drawing the rest from reference TRBV7-2 and TRBJ2-3, the complete variable domain is GAGVSQSPSNKVTEKGKDVELRCDPISGHTALYWYRQSLGQGLEFLIYFQGNSAPDKSGLPSDRFSAERTGGSVSTLTIQRTQQEDSAVYLCASRRGGGPDTQYFGPGTRLTVL.

V gene TRBV10-3 combines with J gene TRBJ2-7; D may be TRBD1 (5 bases). Per the germline V gene, CDR1 is ENHRY and CDR2 is SYGVKD. The CDR3 length is 13 residues. V was clipped by 5 bases and J by 1 base, with 9 bases between them. The CDR3 protein is CAISPGLSYEQYF. The CDR3 DNA is TGTGCCATCAGTCCAGGGTTATCCTACGAGCAGTACTTC.

This clonotype was picked up a small number of times. The chain carries TRBV4-3 and TRBJ2-1; TRBD1 agrees at 10 bases. The CDR3 contains 19 residues. Germline V gene lookup returns CDR1 LGHNA and CDR2 YSLEER. Trimming took 1 base from V and 3 from J; bases not matched to a gene: 12. The CDR3 DNA follows: TGCGCCAGCAGCCAAGGGGAAGGGAGGACAGGGGGACACTACAATGAGCAGTTCTTC. It codes for CASSQGEGRTGGHYNEQFF.

This clonotype was detected ten times or more. V usage is TRBV20-1 and J usage is TRBJ2-3, with 8 positions matching TRBD2. Germline CDR1 is DFQATT and CDR2 is SNEGSKA (reference sequence). The CDR3 has 16 residues. V lost 7 bases to trimming and J lost 5 bases; unmatched junction nucleotides: 17. CDR3: CSGNSGTGRGEDTQYF. DNA of the CDR3: TGCAGTGGAAATAGCGGGACCGGTCGAGGTGAAGATACGCAGTATTTT.

CDR3 coding DNA: TGTGCCAGCAGTTACAGAGGAGGGGGGAACTACGAGCAGTACTTC. Translated, it gives CASSYRGGGNYEQYF. The chain is built from TRBV6-5 and TRBJ2-7; D is tentatively TRBD1 or TRBD2 (6 bases each). The germline gives CDR1 MNHEY, CDR2 SVGAGI. The CDR3 loop spans 15 amino acids. Trimming shortened V by 2 bases and J by 3 bases, and 14 bases separated the two germline ends.